This T cell receptor (beta chain) was captured in a study of glioma-infiltrating T cells (TCRdb year 2016). Describing the broader study: TCR alpha- and beta-chain repertoires were sequenced from glioma tissue, non-neoplastic brain tissue and matched peripheral blood mononuclear cells. Three low-grade glioma patients, under ten primary glioblastoma patients and three non-glioma patients contributing non-neoplastic brain tissue were included in the paired cohort. To measure divergence between tissue and blood T-cell populations, each tissue-infiltrating repertoire was compared with the peripheral blood repertoire of the same patient. Overall study results and their limits: The group comparisons were based on small numbers of patients: three non-neoplastic, three low-grade glioma and about eight glioblastoma patients. In non-neoplastic patients, VJ-independent divergence between tissue and blood fell below expectation, whereas in all gliomas, and especially in low-grade gliomas, the divergence rose above expectation. Very few CDR3 sequences were shared between tissue and blood, attributed to high CDR3 diversity and limited sampling.

This clonotype was seen ten or more times. The target of this receptor is not known. Base quality data are lacking; no much larger clone is found one base away. The iRepertoire nested amplicon-rescue multiplex PCR (arm-PCR) platform was used to amplify TCR alpha and beta CDR3 regions from RNA. The input for one-step reverse transcription and amplification was about 85-400 ng of either tissue mRNA or PBMC total RNA. Following bead purification, Illumina adapters were added by a secondary multiplex PCR, and libraries between 200 and 400 bp were gel-purified. Demultiplexing relied on internal 6-nucleotide barcodes carried by the libraries. Sequencing of the libraries was done on an Illumina MiSeq using 2x220 or 2x250 nucleotide paired-end reads. The paper's processing steps were these. Paired reads were merged using FLASH 1.2.11 and aligned with BWA-MEM to the GRCh37 human genome, and TRA and TRB reads were then extracted. V and J assignment used an IMGT-derived reference of cassette sequences and CDR3 motifs that included pseudogenes. Reads were translated in three frames, and productive CDR3s were defined as those with a C...FGXG motif and no stop codons. A clonotype was defined as a unique combination of a V-J cassette pair and a CDR3 amino acid sequence. Reads were filtered by Hamming distance, thresholded by each sample's sequence error rate in mapped regions. TCRdb took the public reads, trimmed them with fastp at Q25, ran MiXCR for clone calling and kept in-frame beta chains. A single entry per CDR3 protein holds the most common genes and DNA from its merged rows. These V and J calls originate from TCRdb's pipeline instead of the authors' own analysis. The sample includes 100,000 to 150,000 distinct CDR3 sequences, with 20% to 25% observed a single time. The ten most abundant clones make up about 15% of the sample.

The TCR originated in a human donor with low-grade glioma or glioblastoma, undergoing nonglioma brain surgery, or in good health (not recorded which). Sequences were obtained from glioma tissue, nonneoplastic brain tissue, or PBMCs (not recorded which).

The CDR3 has the sequence CASRTGIASGANVLTF. At the DNA level, the sequence is TGTGCCAGCAGGACGGGTATCGCCTCTGGGGCCAACGTCCTGACTTTC. The sequence joins TRBV27 to TRBJ2-6; no D segment can be confidently identified. CDR1 and CDR2 (MNHEY, SMNVEV) derive from the germline V gene (reference sequence). The V end loses 6 bases and the J end loses 0 bases, and a stretch of 12 bases separates them. The CDR3 runs 16 residues from the cysteine to the phenylalanine. Only CDR3 DNA is held: 48 bases, read in frame from base 1.